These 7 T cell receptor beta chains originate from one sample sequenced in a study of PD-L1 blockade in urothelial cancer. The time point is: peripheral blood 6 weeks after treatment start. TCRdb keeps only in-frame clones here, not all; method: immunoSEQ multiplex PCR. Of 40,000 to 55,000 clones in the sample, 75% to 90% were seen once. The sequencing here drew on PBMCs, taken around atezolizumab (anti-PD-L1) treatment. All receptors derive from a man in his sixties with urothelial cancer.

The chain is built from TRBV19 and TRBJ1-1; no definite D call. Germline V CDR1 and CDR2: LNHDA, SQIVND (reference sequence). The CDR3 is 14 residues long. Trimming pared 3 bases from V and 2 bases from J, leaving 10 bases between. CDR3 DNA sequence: TGTGCCAGTAGTATTCGTTTGTTAAACACTGAAGCTTTCTTT. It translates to CASSIRLLNTEAFF.

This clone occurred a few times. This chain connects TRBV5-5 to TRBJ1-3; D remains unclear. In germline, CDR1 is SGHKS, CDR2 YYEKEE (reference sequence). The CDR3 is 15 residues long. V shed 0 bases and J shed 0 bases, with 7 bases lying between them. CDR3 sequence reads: CASSLDIISGNTIYF. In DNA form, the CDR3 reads TGTGCCAGCAGCTTGGACATTATCTCTGGAAACACCATATATTTT.

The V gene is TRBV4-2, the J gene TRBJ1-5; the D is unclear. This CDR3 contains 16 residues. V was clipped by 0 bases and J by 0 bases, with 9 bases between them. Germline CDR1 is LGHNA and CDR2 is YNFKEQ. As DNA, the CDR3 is TGTGCCAGCAGCCAAGATTTCGTTAATAGCAATCAGCCCCAGCATTTT. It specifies CASSQDFVNSNQPQHF.

The CDR3 sequence is CASRDYIRHEQFF. The CDR3 DNA is TGTGCCAGCAGGGACTACATCCGCCATGAGCAGTTCTTC. V usage is TRBV25-1 and J usage is TRBJ2-1, with D possibly matching TRBD2 (6 bases). V lost 6 bases and J 8 bases, leaving 14 bases between the germline ends. This CDR3 is 13 amino acids long. CDR1 is MGHDK and CDR2 is SYGVNS in the germline V gene.

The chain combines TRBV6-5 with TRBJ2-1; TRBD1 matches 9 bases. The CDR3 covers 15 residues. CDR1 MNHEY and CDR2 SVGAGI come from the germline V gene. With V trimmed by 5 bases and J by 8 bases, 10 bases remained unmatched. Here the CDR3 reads CASSHKQGAGDEQFF. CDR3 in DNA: TGTGCCAGCAGTCACAAACAGGGGGCAGGGGATGAGCAGTTCTTC.

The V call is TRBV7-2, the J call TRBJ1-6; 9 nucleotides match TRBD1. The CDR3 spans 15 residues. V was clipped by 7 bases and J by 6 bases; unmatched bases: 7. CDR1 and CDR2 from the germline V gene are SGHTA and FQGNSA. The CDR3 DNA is TGTGCCAGCACCGGACAGGGGAGATCTAATTCACCCCTCCACTTT. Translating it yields CASTGQGRSNSPLHF. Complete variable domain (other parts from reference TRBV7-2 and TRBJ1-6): GAGVSQSPSNKVTEKGKDVELRCDPISGHTALYWYRQSLGQGLEFLIYFQGNSAPDKSGLPSDRFSAERTGGSVSTLTIQRTQQEDSAVYLCASTGQGRSNSPLHFGNGTRLTVT.

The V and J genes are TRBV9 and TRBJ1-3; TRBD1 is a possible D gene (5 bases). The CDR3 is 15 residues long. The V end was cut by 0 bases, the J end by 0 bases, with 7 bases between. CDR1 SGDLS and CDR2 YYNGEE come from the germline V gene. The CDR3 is CASSVVRDSGNTIYF. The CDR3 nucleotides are TGTGCCAGCAGCGTAGTCAGGGACTCTGGAAACACCATATATTTT.